The sequence of this TCR beta chain was determined in a study of cytomegalovirus exposure and HLA in healthy donors. PCR was performed using 60 Vbeta and 13 Jbeta primers. Data came from immunoSEQ multiplex PCR; TCRdb stores just in-frame clones and leaves some out. The repertoire holds roughly 170,000 clones, with 70% to 90% as singletons. The CDR3 covers 15 residues. V was pared by 7 bases and J by 2 bases, with 8 bases of the junction left unmatched. Per germline, CDR1 SGHVS and CDR2 FNYEAQ. The chain combines TRBV7-6 with TRBJ2-7, with 10 bases matching TRBD1. This clonotype was obtained from a girl between 10 and 17 years old in good health and CMV-seropositive. Sequenced sample: PBMCs. In DNA form, the CDR3 reads TGTGCCAGCACCACTCCGGGACAGGGGACCTACGAGCAGTACTTC. Translated, it gives CASTTPGQGTYEQYF.